This T cell receptor (beta chain) was identified in a study of early T cells in non-severe SARS-CoV-2 infection (dated by TCRdb to about 2021). In terms of the full investigation: TCR sequencing used bulk RNA from unsorted whole blood, so alpha and beta chains could not be paired.

This clonotype showed up many times. Its binding antigen is unknown. Base qualities are missing; no much larger clone stands one base away. The germline V gene sets CDR1 to LGHNT and CDR2 to FRNRAP. Trimming removed 4 bases from V and 1 base from J, leaving 8 bases between the germline ends. From the cysteine up to the phenylalanine, the CDR3 has a length of 13 residues. Only the CDR3 DNA stays, 39 bases, in frame from base 1. The investigation overall reported the following: VDJdb matching was skewed toward anti-spike CD8 responses, so virus-specific expansions were likely underestimated and private and CD4 specificities were missed.

The method was 5' RACE. Data came from a NextSeq 500. To correct for sequencing error and PCR bias, the TCR library protocol tagged individual cDNA molecules with unique molecular identifiers. Sequencing covered both TCR alpha and beta chains, and within each sample the abundances of alpha and beta sequences were tightly co-correlated. Under the source paper's analysis protocol: Decombinator V4 was used to perform V gene, J gene and CDR3 annotation of TCR sequences. Expanded TCRs were defined as changing significantly between any two time points under a Poisson model with p below 0.0001. TCR abundances were normalised to the total number of TCRs sequenced per sample and were expressed as counts per million. MAIT TCRs were defined by TRAV1-2 paired with TRAJ12, TRAJ20 or TRAJ33, and iNKT TCRs by TRAV10 paired with TRAJ18. VDJdb, accessed on 1 November 2021, was searched for TCRs annotated for CMV, EBV and SARS-CoV-2, and TCRs annotated for more than one antigen were excluded. TCRdb's own reprocessing of the public reads used fastp at Q25 and MiXCR and kept productive beta chains. Identical CDR3 protein sequences are pooled into one entry, listed with their most common genes and DNA. V and J calls and clone size were set by TCRdb, not the authors. The table for this sample lists 65,000 to 80,000 distinct CDR3 sequences; roughly 12% of them were counted only once. The biggest ten clones account for approximately 4.8% of the sample.

A case-control design nested within a healthcare worker cohort in London, UK, was used, with weekly nasopharyngeal swab PCR tests and blood sampling performed. Healthcare workers were recruited between 23 and 31 March 2020, during the week of the UK lockdown, and were followed weekly for up to roughly 15 weeks. The sequence joins TRBV12-5 to TRBJ2-7, and possibly TRBD1, on 5 matching bases. This sequence originates from an adult who was a healthcare worker with PCR-confirmed SARS-CoV-2 infection or an uninfected control (not recorded which). The sample consisted of whole blood. Read as DNA, the sequence is TGTGCTAGTGGTTCAACAGGTTCCTACGAGCAGTACTTC. Translated, this is CASGSTGSYEQYF.